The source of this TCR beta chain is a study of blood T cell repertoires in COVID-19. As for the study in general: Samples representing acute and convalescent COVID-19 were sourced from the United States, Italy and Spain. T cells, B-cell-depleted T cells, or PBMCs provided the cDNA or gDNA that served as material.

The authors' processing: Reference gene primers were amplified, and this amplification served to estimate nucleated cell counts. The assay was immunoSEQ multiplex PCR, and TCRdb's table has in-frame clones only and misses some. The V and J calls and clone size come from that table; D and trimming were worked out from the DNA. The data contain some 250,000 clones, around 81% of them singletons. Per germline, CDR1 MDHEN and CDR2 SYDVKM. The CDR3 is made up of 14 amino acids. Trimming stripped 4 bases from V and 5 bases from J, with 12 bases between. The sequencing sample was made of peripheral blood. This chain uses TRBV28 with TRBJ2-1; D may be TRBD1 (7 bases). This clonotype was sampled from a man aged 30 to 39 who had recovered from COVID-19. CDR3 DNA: TGTGCCAGCAGTTCCGGGGGACAGCACAATGAGCAGTTCTTC. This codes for CASSSGGQHNEQFF.